This TCR beta chain was found in a study of T cell repertoires in ileal Crohn's disease. For the study at large: All patients had surgery for stricturing (approximately 60%) or penetrating (about 40%) disease. Study-wide findings and caveats: Clonality above 26.8% at surgery always came with endoscopic recurrence. Active smokers at surgery had more clonal expansions than non-smokers.

V was clipped by 1 base and J by 1 base, with 5 bases between them. The CDR3 totals 14 residues. CDR1 is SGHTA and CDR2 is FQGNSA in the germline V gene. Sequencing was performed with immunoSEQ multiplex PCR; in TCRdb, only in-frame clones are kept and a portion is missing. This table holds 5,500 to 7,500 clones, around 84% found once. About this clone: Its antigen is unknown.

The TCR originated in an adult with Crohn's disease. This chain joins TRBV7-2 and TRBJ1-5; D ambiguous. Specimen: ileal tissue. CDR3: CASSLDLSNQPQHF. DNA for the CDR3: TGTGCCAGCAGCTTAGATCTCAGCAATCAGCCCCAGCATTTT.